Listed here are 23 T cell receptor beta chains from one sample, sequenced in a study of blood T cells in healthy people across ages. A second PCR of roughly 6 to 12 cycles used a sample-barcoded 5' primer and a J-beta primer mix. MiXCR was run by TCRdb on the 5' RACE reads, yielding one entry per CDR3 protein. Found here are 600,000 to 900,000 distinct CDR3 sequences, 20% to 30% of them singletons; the top ten hold about 2.9%. This sample was also put to use in a study of T cells of mothers and their children.

The sequenced sample was blood. The receptors stem from a boy between 10 and 17 years old in good health.

On this clonotype itself: This sequence may be a read error, since a much larger clone differs from it by one base. The chain carries TRBV2 and TRBJ1-1; D not certain. The CDR3 runs to 14 residues. The germline V and J ends were trimmed by 3 bases and 0 bases, with 8 bases remaining between them. CDR1 is SNHLY, CDR2 FYNNEI, per germline. The DNA for the CDR3 is TGTGCCAGCAGTGATGACGGGCTGAACACTGAAGCTTTCTTT. Translation: CASSDDGLNTEAFF.

This clonotype has only a few counts. The chain combines TRBV10-3 with TRBJ2-5, with D tentatively TRBD1 or TRBD2 (6 bases each). Trimming took off 3 bases at V and 3 bases at J, with 17 bases between the two ends. Germline V gene sequence: CDR1 ENHRY, CDR2 SYGVKD. This CDR3 has 16 amino acids. The CDR3 DNA reads TGTGCCATCAGTGATAACAACGGGGGCGGGGAAGAGACCCAGTACTTC. Residues: CAISDNNGGGEETQYF.

V usage is TRBV6-6 and J usage is TRBJ1-4; D perhaps matches TRBD1 (5 bases). This CDR3 spans 15 amino acids. Germline V lookup: CDR1 MNHNY, CDR2 SVGAGI (reference sequence). Between the trimmed V and J ends, which lost 1 base and 5 bases, there was a span of 11 bases. The DNA of the CDR3 is TGTGCCAGCAGTTACTTAGGGACCGAGAATGAAAAACTGTTTTTT. As protein: CASSYLGTENEKLFF.

V usage is TRBV7-3 and J usage is TRBJ2-5; D is perhaps TRBD2 (5 bases). Germline CDR1 and CDR2: SGHTA and FQGTGA. Between the trimmed V and J ends, which lost 1 base and 0 bases, there was a span of 12 bases. The length of the CDR3 is 16 residues. The CDR3 DNA follows: TGTGCCAGCAGCTTAAGGCCCCCCGGGAACCAAGAGACCCAGTACTTC. This translates into CASSLRPPGNQETQYF.

This clonotype has only a few counts. The genes are TRBV6-2 or TRBV6-3 and TRBJ2-6; D gene uncertain. CDR3 size: 17 residues. The germline V gene encodes CDR1 MNHEY and CDR2 SVGEGT. V lost 6 bases and J 0 bases, leaving 15 bases between the germline ends. The CDR3 sequence: CASSPVATFSGANVLTF. CDR3 bases: TGTGCCAGCAGCCCAGTTGCAACATTCTCTGGGGCCAACGTCCTGACTTTC.

A few counts support this clonotype. CDR3 in amino acids: CSAGIGNTIYF. CDR3 nucleotide sequence: TGCAGCGCCGGAATTGGAAACACCATATATTTT. V gene TRBV29-1 combines with J gene TRBJ1-3; D is ambiguous. The V gene lost 7 bases and the J gene lost 3 bases, with 7 bases spanning the gap. The CDR3 contains 11 residues. From germline, CDR1 is SQVTM and CDR2 ANQGSEA.

The chain is built from TRBV19 and TRBJ1-4; the D gene is possibly TRBD1 (6 bases). CDR3 length: 20 amino acids. CDR1 LNHDA and CDR2 SQIVND come from the germline V gene (reference sequence). V shed 3 bases and J shed 5 bases, with 28 bases lying between them. CDR3 coding DNA: TGTGCCAGTAGTATTCTCCCCGGCCAGGGGCCATCCCAGAGGAATGAAAAACTGTTTTTT. Amino acids: CASSILPGQGPSQRNEKLFF.

The rearrangement joins TRBV11-2 to TRBJ1-1; D gene uncertain. The CDR3 runs to 14 residues. V lost 4 bases and J lost 1, with 10 bases in between. In germline, CDR1 is SGHAT, CDR2 FQNNGV. This CDR3 reads CASSSRETNTEAFF. The CDR3 DNA reads as TGTGCCAGCAGCTCTCGGGAGACGAACACTGAAGCTTTCTTT.

The chain links TRBV12-3 or TRBV12-4 to TRBJ2-7, with D possibly being TRBD2 (6 bases). The V gene lost 3 bases and the J gene lost 0 bases, with 18 bases spanning the gap. The CDR3 is made up of 17 amino acids. The CDR3 loop is CASSLGGLALSSYEQYF. CDR3 in DNA: TGTGCCAGCAGTTTGGGCGGGCTAGCGCTTAGCTCCTACGAGCAGTACTTC.

The V and J genes are TRBV19 and TRBJ2-7; 10 nucleotides agree with TRBD1. Trimming removed 6 bases from V and 1 base from J; junction bases left unmatched: 6. The CDR3 totals 15 residues. The germline CDR1 and CDR2 sequences are LNHDA and SQIVND (reference sequence). This CDR3 is CASRTTGQGSYEQYF. The CDR3 DNA follows: TGTGCCAGTAGGACCACGGGACAGGGGTCCTACGAGCAGTACTTC.

This clonotype was recorded a few times. CDR3 nucleotide sequence: TGCGGTACTGGGGCGGGGGGGACAGATACGCAGTATTTT. The encoded protein is CGTGAGGTDTQYF. This sequence joins TRBV4-1 and TRBJ2-3; TRBD2 matches at 9 bases. CDR3 length: 13 residues. From germline, CDR1 is MGHRA and CDR2 YSYEKL.

The chain links TRBV10-3 to TRBJ2-3; TRBD2 matches 14 bases. CDR3 length equals 19 residues. Trimming at V came to 2 bases and at J to 6 bases, leaving 13 bases not matched to a gene. Germline loops: CDR1 ENHRY, CDR2 SYGVKD. CDR3 sequence: CAISESYSGTSGGGDTQYF. Here the CDR3 DNA reads TGTGCCATCAGTGAGAGCTACTCCGGGACTAGCGGGGGTGGGGATACGCAGTATTTT.

V and J are TRBV6-1 and TRBJ2-7; D ambiguous. The CDR3 contains 15 residues. Germline V CDR1 and CDR2: MNHNS, SASEGT. Trimming pared 1 base from V and 2 bases from J, leaving 12 bases between. In nucleotides, the CDR3 is TGTGCCAGCAGTGAAGTCTCGGCGTTCCCCTACGAGCAGTACTTC. This encodes CASSEVSAFPYEQYF.

This clonotype was observed a few times. The junction differs from germline at one of its ends, possibly a read error. This chain links TRBV12-3 or TRBV12-4 with TRBJ2-5, with D hard to call. The CDR3 has 14 residues. The CDR3 DNA follows: TGTGCCAGCAGTTTTGGCAGAGAACAAGTGACCCAGTACTTC. Translated, it gives CASSFGREQVTQYF.

The CDR3 nucleotides read TGCGCCAGCAGTGAGGTGGGACAAAACGGCCCCAATGAGCAGTTCTTC. As protein: CASSEVGQNGPNEQFF. This rearrangement joins TRBV10-1 to TRBJ2-1; D perhaps matches TRBD1 (6 bases). CDR3 size: 16 residues. V was cut by 2 bases and J by 6 bases, with 17 bases left in between. The germline gives CDR1 WNHNN, CDR2 SYGVQD (reference sequence).

This clonotype was seen only a few times. The chain carries TRBV12-3 or TRBV12-4 and TRBJ2-5, with D uncertain. V gave up 7 bases and J gave up 4 bases, with 16 bases separating them. The CDR3 spans 14 residues. This CDR3 is CASTMRPIGETQYF. The CDR3 bases are TGTGCCAGCACTATGAGGCCTATAGGAGAGACCCAGTACTTC.

In DNA form, the CDR3 reads TGTGCCACCAGCAGAGACATGAGCTCCTACGAGCAGTACTTC. Amino acids: CATSRDMSSYEQYF. This chain joins TRBV15 and TRBJ2-7, with no clear D. V was clipped by 0 bases and J by 0 bases, with 6 bases between them. Germline V gene data show CDR1 as LNHNV and CDR2 as YYDKDF (reference sequence). This CDR3 comprises 14 residues. Filled out from reference TRBV15 and TRBJ2-7, the complete variable domain reads DAMVIQNPRYQVTQFGKPVTLSCSQTLNHNVMYWYQQKSSQAPKLLFHYYDKDFNNEADTPDNFQSRRPNTSFCFLDIRSPGLGDTAMYLCATSRDMSSYEQYFGPGTRLTVT.

The chain has TRBV11-1 and TRBJ2-3; possibly TRBD2 for D (5 bases). Trimming took 3 bases from V and 3 from J, leaving 10 bases between them. The germline V gene has CDR1 SGHAT and CDR2 FQDESV (reference sequence). The CDR3 sequence is 14 residues long. The CDR3 coding sequence is TGTGCCAGCAGCTTTATGTCGGGAACAGATACGCAGTATTTT. Residues: CASSFMSGTDTQYF. Variable domain in full (rest from reference TRBV11-1 and TRBJ2-3): EAEVAQSPRYKITEKSQAVAFWCDPISGHATLYWYRQILGQGPELLVQFQDESVVDDSQLPKDRFSAERLKGVDSTLKIQPAELGDSAMYLCASSFMSGTDTQYFGPGTRLTVL.

In its sample, this clonotype was seen a few times. The chain carries TRBV12-3 or TRBV12-4 and TRBJ1-6; D is unresolved. The CDR3 consists of 14 residues. V was shortened by 2 bases and J by 12 bases, with 14 bases between the two germline ends. The CDR3 nucleotides are TGTGCCAGCAGTTTATCCAACCGCGATTTACCCCTCCACTTT. Translation gives CASSLSNRDLPLHF.

V usage is TRBV12-3 or TRBV12-4 and J usage is TRBJ2-7, with TRBD1 identical over 12 bases. The CDR3 has 15 amino acids. The V segment lost 7 bases and the J segment 10 bases; nucleotides outside the gene matches: 14. The CDR3 here is CASTSSWDRGQKQYF. CDR3 bases: TGTGCCAGCACTTCTTCCTGGGACAGGGGGCAAAAACAGTACTTC.

This clonotype was seen only a few times. The chain couples TRBV5-1 to TRBJ2-5; a weak D match, TRBD1 (6 bases). The CDR3 consists of 13 residues. Germline-derived CDR1 and CDR2 are SGHRS and YFSETQ. V lost 5 bases to trimming and J lost 4 bases, with 12 bases between them. The CDR3 bases are TGCGCCAGCAGAGGACAGTCGTCAGAGACCCAGTACTTC. Its protein is CASRGQSSETQYF.

The gene calls are TRBV20-1 and TRBJ2-5; D is undetermined. CDR3 size: 12 residues. Trimming removed 4 bases at V and 0 bases at J, with 6 bases between. CDR1 and CDR2 (germline): DFQATT, SNEGSKA (reference sequence). As DNA, the CDR3 is TGCAGTGCTACAATGTACCAAGAGACCCAGTACTTC. Amino acids: CSATMYQETQYF.

This clonotype was observed a few times. The chain employs TRBV10-1 and TRBJ2-2; 7 bases align to TRBD2. Germline CDR1 is WNHNN and CDR2 is SYGVQD (reference sequence). J gave up 1 base and V 8 bases, and 1 base lay outside the gene matches. The CDR3 spans 13 residues. CDR3 DNA: TGCGCCAGCGGGGGGGAGAACACCGGGGAGCTGTTTTTT. Its translation is CASGGENTGELFF.